This T cell receptor (beta chain) was obtained from a study of T cell responses to AZD1222 COVID-19 vaccine. Study-wide points: Unmutated regions of variants are reportedly targeted by nearly half of spike-specific TCRs.

TCRdb's table, derived via immunoSEQ multiplex PCR, lists solely in-frame clones and lacks some. The sample contains over 100,000 clones, about 91% of which appear only once. Details on this clone: Its specificity is unknown.

V gave up 3 bases and J gave up 8 bases; unmatched junction bases: 4. The CDR3 covers 14 residues. Germline loops: CDR1 WSHSY, CDR2 SAAADI. The input for sequencing was peripheral blood, taken on day 0 of AZD1222 vaccination. The chain combines TRBV10-2 with TRBJ1-4; 9 nucleotides agree with TRBD1. This TCR was recovered from an adult in good health. The CDR3 nucleotides read TGCGCCAGCAGTGAAGGACAGGGGTGGGAAAAACTGTTTTTT. Amino acid sequence: CASSEGQGWEKLFF.